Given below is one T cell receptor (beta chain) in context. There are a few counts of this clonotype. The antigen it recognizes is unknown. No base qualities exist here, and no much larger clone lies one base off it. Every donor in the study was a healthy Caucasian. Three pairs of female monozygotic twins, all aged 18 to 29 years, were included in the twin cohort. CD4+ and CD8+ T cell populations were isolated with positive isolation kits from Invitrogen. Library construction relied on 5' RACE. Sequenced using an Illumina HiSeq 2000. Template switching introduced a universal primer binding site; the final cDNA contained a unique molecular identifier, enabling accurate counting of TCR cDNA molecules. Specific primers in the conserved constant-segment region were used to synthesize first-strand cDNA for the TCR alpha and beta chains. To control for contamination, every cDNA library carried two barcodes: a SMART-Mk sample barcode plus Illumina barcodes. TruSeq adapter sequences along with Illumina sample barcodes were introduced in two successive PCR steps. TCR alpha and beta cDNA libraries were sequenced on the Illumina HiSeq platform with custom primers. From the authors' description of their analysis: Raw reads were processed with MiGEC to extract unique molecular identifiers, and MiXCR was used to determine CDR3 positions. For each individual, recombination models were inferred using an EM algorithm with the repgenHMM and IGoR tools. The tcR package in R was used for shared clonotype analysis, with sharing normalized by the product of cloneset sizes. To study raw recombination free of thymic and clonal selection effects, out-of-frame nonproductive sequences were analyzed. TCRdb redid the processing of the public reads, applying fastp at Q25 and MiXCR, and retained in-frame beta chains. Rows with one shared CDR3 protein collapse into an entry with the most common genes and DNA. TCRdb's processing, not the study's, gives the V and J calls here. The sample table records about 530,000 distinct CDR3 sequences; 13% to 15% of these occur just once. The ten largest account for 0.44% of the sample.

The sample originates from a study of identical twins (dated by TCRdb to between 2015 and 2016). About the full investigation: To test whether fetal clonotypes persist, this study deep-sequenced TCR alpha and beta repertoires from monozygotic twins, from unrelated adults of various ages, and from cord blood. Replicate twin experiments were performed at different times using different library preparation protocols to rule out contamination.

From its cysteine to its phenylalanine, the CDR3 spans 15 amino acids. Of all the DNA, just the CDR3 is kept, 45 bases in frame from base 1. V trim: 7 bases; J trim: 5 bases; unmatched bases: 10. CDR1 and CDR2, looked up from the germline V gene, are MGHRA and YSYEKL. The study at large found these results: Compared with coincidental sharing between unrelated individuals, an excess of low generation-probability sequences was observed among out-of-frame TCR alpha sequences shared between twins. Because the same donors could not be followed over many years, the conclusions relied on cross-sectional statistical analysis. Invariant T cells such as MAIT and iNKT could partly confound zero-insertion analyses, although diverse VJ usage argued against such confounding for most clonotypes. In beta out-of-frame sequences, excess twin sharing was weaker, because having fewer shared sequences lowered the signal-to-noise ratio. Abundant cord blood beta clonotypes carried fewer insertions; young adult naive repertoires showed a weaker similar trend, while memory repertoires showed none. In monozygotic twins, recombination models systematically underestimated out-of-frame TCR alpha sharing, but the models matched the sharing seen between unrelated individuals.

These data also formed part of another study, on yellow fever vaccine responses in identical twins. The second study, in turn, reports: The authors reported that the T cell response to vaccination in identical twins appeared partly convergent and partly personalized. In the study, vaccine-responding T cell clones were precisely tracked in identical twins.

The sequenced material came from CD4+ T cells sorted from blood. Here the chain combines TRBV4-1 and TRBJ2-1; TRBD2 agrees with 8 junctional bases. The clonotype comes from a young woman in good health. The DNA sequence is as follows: TGCGCCAGCACCCGGAATAGCGGGATGAACAATGAGCAGTTCTTC. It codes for CASTRNSGMNNEQFF.